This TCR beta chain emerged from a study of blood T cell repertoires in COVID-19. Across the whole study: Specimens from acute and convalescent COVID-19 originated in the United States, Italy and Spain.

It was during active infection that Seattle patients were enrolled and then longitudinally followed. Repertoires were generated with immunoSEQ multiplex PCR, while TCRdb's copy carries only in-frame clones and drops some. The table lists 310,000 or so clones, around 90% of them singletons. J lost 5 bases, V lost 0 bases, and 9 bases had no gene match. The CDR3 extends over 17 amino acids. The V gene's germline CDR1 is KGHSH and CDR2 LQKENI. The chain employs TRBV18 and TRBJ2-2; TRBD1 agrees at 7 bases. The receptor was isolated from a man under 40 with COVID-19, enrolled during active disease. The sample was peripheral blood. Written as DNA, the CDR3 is TGTGCCAGCTCACCACCGAACCTGGCCAGGGGGACCGGGGAGCTGTTTTTT. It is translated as CASSPPNLARGTGELFF.